This entry describes one T cell receptor (beta chain). This CDR3 has 16 amino acids. Trimming removed 3 bases at V and 8 bases at J, with 17 bases between. Germline loops: CDR1 MDHEN, CDR2 SYDVKM. The sample comes from a study of T-cell reconstitution after alpha-beta-depleted transplantation in children. Unique molecular identifiers were used to barcode this TCRbeta library. One entry per CDR3 protein results from TCRdb running MiXCR on the PCR reads. The sample records a few hundred thousand distinct CDR3 sequences, about a tenth being singletons. Sequencing was performed on PBMCs from the stem cell graft donor, taken from the stem cell graft. This TCR was sampled from a human donor who donated a stem cell graft to a child with acute lymphoblastic leukemia. This chain links TRBV28 with TRBJ1-6; weak D call: TRBD1 (6 bases). CDR3 amino acids: CASSFAAGATDSPLHF. Here the CDR3 DNA reads TGTGCCAGCAGTTTTGCGGCAGGGGCCACTGATTCACCCCTCCACTTT. Based on the CDR3 plus reference TRBV28 and TRBJ1-6, the full variable domain is DVKVTQSSRYLVKRTGEKVFLECVQDMDHENMFWYRQDPGLGLRLIYFSYDVKMKEKGDIPEGYSVSREKKERFSLILESASTNQTSMYLCASSFAAGATDSPLHFGNGTRLTVT.